These 26 T cell receptor beta chains came from one sample sequenced in a study of blood T cell repertoires in COVID-19. Repertoires were generated with immunoSEQ multiplex PCR, while TCRdb's copy carries only in-frame clones and drops some. Among tens of thousands of clones listed, 82% were seen once. The source material was peripheral blood. The source is an older man with active COVID-19.

This clone was seen only a few times. The chain recombines TRBV11-1 with TRBJ1-1; 7 bases are a match to TRBD1. V lost 5 bases, J lost 3 bases, and 12 bases stayed unmatched. Germline values: CDR1 SGHAT, CDR2 FQDESV (reference sequence). The CDR3 runs 16 residues. CDR3 in amino acids: CASSPAPDRLDTEAFF. Written as DNA, the CDR3 is TGTGCCAGCAGCCCCGCCCCGGACAGGCTGGACACTGAAGCTTTCTTT.

This clone was detected once. V usage is TRBV18 and J usage is TRBJ1-2, with D maybe TRBD1 (6 bases). Trimming removed 2 bases from V and 3 bases from J, with 10 bases in between. Germline assignment: CDR1 KGHSH and CDR2 LQKENI. The CDR3 contains 14 residues. CDR3 sequence: CASSPRQEYYGYTF. The CDR3 DNA follows: TGTGCCAGCTCACCAAGACAGGAATACTATGGCTACACCTTC.

This clone occurred once. The genes are TRBV7-2 and TRBJ2-7; D is perhaps TRBD2 (5 bases). V was clipped by 5 bases and J by 3 bases, with 11 bases between them. CDR3 length: 13 amino acids. Germline CDR1 is SGHTA and CDR2 is FQGNSA. The CDR3 coding sequence is TGTGCCAGCAGCCTCGGACTCAGCTACGAGCAGTACTTC. Translating it yields CASSLGLSYEQYF.

V gene TRBV6-2 or TRBV6-3 combines with J gene TRBJ2-1; TRBD1 matches 10 bases. CDR1 and CDR2 (germline): MNHEY, SVGEGT. J was trimmed by 7 bases and V by 0 bases; bases with no gene match: 3. The length of the CDR3 is 15 residues. Written as DNA, the CDR3 is TGTGCCAGCAGTTACTCCCGGACAGGGGGGAATGAGCAGTTCTTC. Translation: CASSYSRTGGNEQFF.

The V call is TRBV29-1, the J call TRBJ2-5, with 11 nucleotides matching TRBD2. With 7 bases clipped from V and 1 base from J, the junction kept 5 bases outside the gene matches. Germline CDR1 SQVTM, CDR2 ANQGSEA. The CDR3 spans 14 residues. The CDR3 sequence is CSGGLAGVQETQYF. The CDR3, as DNA: TGCAGCGGCGGACTAGCGGGTGTCCAAGAGACCCAGTACTTC. The variable domain in full, with the rest retrieved from reference TRBV29-1 and TRBJ2-5, is SAVISQKPSRDICQRGTSLTIQCQVDSQVTMMFWYRQQPGQSLTLIATANQGSEATYESGFVIDKFPISRPNLTFSTLTVSNMSPEDSSIYLCSGGLAGVQETQYFGPGTRLLVL.

This chain connects TRBV16 to TRBJ1-5; 12 bases line up with TRBD1. CDR1 and CDR2 from the germline V gene are KGHSY and FQNENV. V trimming: 2 bases; J trimming: 0 bases; junction bases outside the gene matches: 2. CDR3 length equals 17 residues. CDR3 in amino acids: CASSQGTGGNSNQPQHF. CDR3 nucleotides: TGTGCCAGCAGCCAAGGGACAGGGGGCAATAGCAATCAGCCCCAGCATTTT.

V is TRBV16 and J is TRBJ2-4; 12 nucleotides match TRBD1. Germline V gene data show CDR1 as KGHSY and CDR2 as FQNENV. V was clipped by 2 bases and J by 8 bases; unmatched bases: 4. CDR3 size: 15 residues. Here the CDR3 reads CASSQGTGGRDIQYF. CDR3 nucleotides: TGTGCCAGCAGCCAAGGGACAGGGGGCCGGGACATTCAGTACTTC. The whole variable domain, remainder taken from reference TRBV16 and TRBJ2-4, is GEEVAQTPKHLVRGEGQKAKLYCAPIKGHSYVFWYQQVLKNEFKFLISFQNENVFDETGMPKERFSAKCLPNSPCSLEIQATKLEDSAVYFCASSQGTGGRDIQYFGAGTRLSVL.

The rearrangement uses TRBV18 and TRBJ1-3, with D maybe TRBD1 (5 bases). With 4 bases removed from V and 0 bases from J, the gap between germline ends came to 16 bases. The CDR3 sequence is 17 residues long. The germline V gene has CDR1 KGHSH and CDR2 LQKENI. For the CDR3, the DNA is TGTGCCAGCTCACTAGGGCTAAACAGGTACTCTGGAAACACCATATATTTT. Translating it yields CASSLGLNRYSGNTIYF.

This clone was picked up one time. The J gene is TRBJ1-1, the V gene TRBV24-1; no reliable D call. The length of the CDR3 is 13 residues. V was cut by 4 bases and J by 5 bases, with 10 bases left in between. Looked up from germline, CDR1 is KGHDR and CDR2 is SFDVKD. The CDR3 loop is CATSDRHRTEAFF. CDR3 sequence (DNA): TGTGCCACCAGTGACCGACATAGGACTGAAGCTTTCTTT.

The chain carries TRBV9 and TRBJ2-1, with D perhaps matching TRBD1 (6 bases). Deletions cut 0 bases from V and 2 bases from J, with 6 bases between. CDR3 size: 14 residues. Looked up from germline, CDR1 is SGDLS and CDR2 is YYNGEE. The CDR3 sequence: CASSVGDTYNEQFF. The CDR3 DNA follows: TGTGCCAGCAGCGTAGGGGACACCTACAATGAGCAGTTCTTC.

The sample holds one count of this clone. This rearrangement joins TRBV6-2 or TRBV6-3 to TRBJ1-3, with a weak D call TRBD1 (6 bases). Germline loops: CDR1 MNHEY, CDR2 SVGEGT. This CDR3 has 20 residues. Trimming took 5 bases from V and 2 from J, leaving 28 bases between them. CDR3 region: CASSPQFFSGQTGPGNTIYF. CDR3 nucleotides: TGTGCCAGCAGTCCCCAATTTTTTTCCGGACAGACCGGACCTGGAAACACCATATATTTT.

The V and J genes are TRBV30 and TRBJ1-2; TRBD1 agrees at 8 bases. Looked up from germline, CDR1 is GTSNPN and CDR2 is SVGIG (reference sequence). The junction had 7 bases not matched to a gene; V was cut back by 0 bases and J by 7 bases. This CDR3 is 14 amino acids long. In DNA, the CDR3 is TGTGCCTGGAGTGTCGCAGGGGGCTCCTCTGGCTACACCTTC. It codes for CAWSVAGGSSGYTF.

Here the CDR3 DNA reads TGTGCCAGCTCACAGCCAGGGGGAAACTACGAGCAGTACTTC. Amino acids: CASSQPGGNYEQYF. The chain recombines TRBV18 with TRBJ2-7; 7 bases map to TRBD1. The trim removed 4 bases at V and 3 bases at J, leaving 6 bases unmatched. The CDR3 length is 14 residues. The germline CDR1 and CDR2 sequences are KGHSH and LQKENI.

This clone was seen a few times. The chain is built from TRBV27 and TRBJ2-7, with 11 nucleotides matching TRBD2. V trimming: 5 bases; J trimming: 2 bases; junction bases outside the gene matches: 5. Germline CDR1 is MNHEY and CDR2 is SMNVEV (reference sequence). This CDR3 comprises 15 residues. CDR3 protein: CASSMGLAETYEQYF. CDR3 bases: TGTGCCAGCAGTATGGGACTAGCGGAAACCTACGAGCAGTACTTC.

This rearrangement joins TRBV24-1 to TRBJ2-7; a weak D match, TRBD1 (5 bases). The V gene's germline CDR1 is KGHDR and CDR2 SFDVKD. The CDR3 spans 11 residues. The V gene lost 6 bases and the J gene lost 6 bases, with 8 bases spanning the gap. The CDR3, as DNA: TGTGCCACCAGTCAGGGCCTCGAGCAGTACTTC. Its protein product is CATSQGLEQYF.

The chain links TRBV30 to TRBJ1-4, with D uncertain. From germline, CDR1 is GTSNPN and CDR2 SVGIG (reference sequence). The V gene lost 3 bases and the J gene lost 4 bases, with 3 bases spanning the gap. The CDR3 covers 11 residues. CDR3 nucleotide sequence: TGTGCCTGGAGCTTTAATGAAAAACTGTTTTTT. This translates into CAWSFNEKLFF.

This clone has a count of ten or more. The rearrangement links TRBV3-1 (or the pseudogene TRBV3-2) to TRBJ1-2; 7 nucleotides line up with TRBD1. This CDR3 is built from 15 residues. The germline V gene encodes CDR1 LGHDT and CDR2 YNNKEL (reference sequence). V lost 5 bases to trimming and J lost 4 bases; unmatched junction nucleotides: 10. CDR3 region: CASSSLTGSGYGYTF. In nucleotides, the CDR3 is TGTGCCAGCAGCTCATTGACAGGGTCGGGCTATGGCTACACCTTC.

The sample holds one count of this clone. The chain is built from TRBV11-3 and TRBJ2-5; 7 nucleotides agree with TRBD2. The V segment lost 5 bases and the J segment 5 bases; nucleotides outside the gene matches: 14. The CDR3 is 16 amino acids. From germline, CDR1 is SGHNT and CDR2 YENEEA. The CDR3 here is CASSRGLRGKGETQYF. DNA of the CDR3: TGTGCCAGCAGCCGAGGTCTGCGGGGGAAGGGGGAGACCCAGTACTTC.

The chain joins TRBV6-5 to TRBJ2-1, with D possibly matching TRBD2 (6 bases). The CDR3 is made up of 14 amino acids. CDR1 and CDR2 (germline): MNHEY, SVGAGI. Trimming left V 6 bases short and J 4 bases short, with 13 bases between. The CDR3 DNA reads as TGTGCCAGCAGCCCGGGACTGGGGTACAATGAGCAGTTCTTC. This sequence encodes CASSPGLGYNEQFF.

J is TRBJ2-6 and V is TRBV5-5; TRBD2 matches 9 bases. From germline, CDR1 is SGHKS and CDR2 YYEKEE (reference sequence). CDR3 length equals 18 residues. The V gene end was trimmed by 0 bases and the J gene end by 0 bases; junction bases not matched to a gene: 4. The CDR3 loop reads CASSLGLAGNSGANVLTF. DNA of the CDR3: TGTGCCAGCAGCTTGGGGCTAGCGGGGAACTCTGGGGCCAACGTCCTGACTTTC.

The V call is TRBV5-4, the J call TRBJ2-1, with D possibly being TRBD1 (6 bases). The V end was cut by 0 bases, the J end by 2 bases, with 9 bases between. Germline lookup yields CDR1 SGHNT and CDR2 YYREEE (reference sequence). The CDR3 runs to 15 residues. This chain's CDR3 is CASSLEAGAYNEQFF. The CDR3 DNA is TGTGCCAGCAGCTTGGAGGCAGGGGCCTACAATGAGCAGTTCTTC.

The V call is TRBV24-1, the J call TRBJ2-2; TRBD1 matches at 7 bases. V lost 7 bases and J lost 4; bases outside the gene matches: 5. Per germline, CDR1 KGHDR and CDR2 SFDVKD. This CDR3 region has 14 residues. The CDR3: CATRETGLTGELFF. The CDR3 DNA sequence: TGTGCCACCAGGGAGACAGGGCTCACCGGGGAGCTGTTTTTT.

The V gene is TRBV7-2, the J gene TRBJ1-1, with D uncertain. CDR1 is SGHTA and CDR2 is FQGNSA in the germline V gene. The CDR3 loop spans 14 amino acids. With 2 bases removed from V and 4 bases from J, the gap between germline ends came to 11 bases. CDR3 sequence reads: CASSLSSAGTEAFF. Here the CDR3 DNA reads TGTGCCAGCAGCTTATCATCCGCGGGCACTGAAGCTTTCTTT.

V gene TRBV19 combines with J gene TRBJ1-1, with a tentative D call TRBD1 (5 bases). The CDR3 covers 16 residues. Trimming pared 7 bases from V and 1 base from J, leaving 19 bases between. CDR1 and CDR2 from the germline V gene are LNHDA and SQIVND (reference sequence). CDR3: CASTTTGGARNTEAFF. In DNA form, the CDR3 reads TGTGCCAGTACAACTACCGGGGGAGCGAGGAACACTGAAGCTTTCTTT. The whole variable domain, remainder taken from reference TRBV19 and TRBJ1-1, is DGGITQSPKYLFRKEGQNVTLSCEQNLNHDAMYWYRQDPGQGLRLIYYSQIVNDFQKGDIAEGYSVSREKKESFPLTVTSAQKNPTAFYLCASTTTGGARNTEAFFGQGTRLTVV.

The rearrangement joins TRBV18 to TRBJ2-1; 7 bases are a match to TRBD2. The germline V gene has CDR1 KGHSH and CDR2 LQKENI. Trimming took 3 bases from V and 10 from J; bases not matched to a gene: 12. CDR3 length: 15 residues. Here the CDR3 DNA reads TGTGCCAGCTCACCGCCCGGCGACTTCGGGGGGGAGCAGTTCTTC. Protein product: CASSPPGDFGGEQFF. Filled out from reference TRBV18 and TRBJ2-1, the complete variable domain reads NAGVMQNPRHLVRRRGQEARLRCSPMKGHSHVYWYRQLPEEGLKFMVYLQKENIIDESGMPKERFSAEFPKEGPSILRIQQVVRGDSAAYFCASSPPGDFGGEQFFGPGTRLTVL.

This chain uses TRBV4-2 with TRBJ2-7, with D possibly being TRBD1 (5 bases). Trimming stripped 1 base from V and 4 bases from J, with 11 bases between. From germline, CDR1 is LGHNA and CDR2 YNFKEQ. CDR3 length: 14 residues. The CDR3 is CASSQGKGDYEQYF. DNA for the CDR3: TGTGCCAGCAGCCAAGGTAAAGGGGATTACGAGCAGTACTTC.